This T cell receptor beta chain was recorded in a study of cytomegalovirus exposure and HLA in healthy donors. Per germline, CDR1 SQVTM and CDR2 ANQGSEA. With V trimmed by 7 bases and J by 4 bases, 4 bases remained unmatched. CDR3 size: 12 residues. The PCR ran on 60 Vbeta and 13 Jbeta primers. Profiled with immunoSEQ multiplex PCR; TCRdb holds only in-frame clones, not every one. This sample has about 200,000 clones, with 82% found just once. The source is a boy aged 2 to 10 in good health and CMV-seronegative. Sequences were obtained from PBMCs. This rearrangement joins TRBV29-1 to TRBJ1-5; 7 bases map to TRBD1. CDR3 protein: CSAGQANQPQHF. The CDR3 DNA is TGCAGCGCCGGACAGGCGAATCAGCCCCAGCATTTT.